What follows describes a single T cell receptor beta chain. Its antigen specificity is not known. Base qualities were left out, and no much larger clone turns up one base away. This sample was included in a study of T cell repertoires in cytomegalovirus infection (dated by TCRdb to the late 2010s). For context, the study as a whole: Donor HLA type was relevant to the analysis, because carriage of CMV infection together with the matching HLA type was indicated by public TCR beta signatures. Summary of the overall study and its limitations: The ex vivo response was dominated by HLA-C-restricted CMV-specific TCR beta clonotypes, and the single most frequent clonotype in two of eight donors was supplied by these HLA-C-restricted clonotypes. Carriers of CMV infection plus the relevant HLA type were discriminated by the cumulative frequency of public TCR beta family members in the study cohort and in an independent 352-donor cohort.

Sequencing was performed on an Illumina HiSeq 1500. Through fastp at Q25 and MiXCR, TCRdb rebuilt clones from the public reads, retaining in-frame beta chains. Entries that share a CDR3 protein sequence are merged under the most common genes and DNA. The sample table lists 85,000 to 120,000 distinct CDR3 sequences, 15% to 20% of them with a count of one. The ten biggest clones cover 8% to 9.5% of the sample. Reading the germline V gene (reference sequence) gives CDR1 DFQATT and CDR2 SNEGSKA. The CDR3 sequence holds 12 residues, the cysteine and phenylalanine included. Here the CDR3 DNA is all that survives: 36 bases in frame from base 1. Trimming takes 3 bases from V and 1 base from J, and the germline ends sit 5 bases apart.

The clonotype comes from a human donor in good health (CMV status not recorded). Some clones in this sample may be carry-over from other donors' samples. The V and J genes are TRBV20-1 and TRBJ2-3, with the D gene too uncertain to name. Sequences were obtained from PBMCs. This receptor has the CDR3 CSASPGTDTQYF. The DNA sequence is as follows: TGCAGTGCTAGTCCCGGCACAGATACGCAGTATTTT.